One T cell receptor beta chain is described in this entry. The table lists this clonotype with many counts. Its antigen is unknown. The input lacks base qualities; no much larger clone sits a single base away. V is cut back by 6 bases and J by 0 bases, with 12 bases in the junction unmatched. The cysteine opens and the phenylalanine closes a CDR3 of 17 amino acids. CDR3 DNA only is kept here, 51 bases in frame from base 1. This sample was included in a study of early T cells in non-severe SARS-CoV-2 infection (dated by TCRdb to the early 2020s). Describing the broader study: Because TCR sequencing was done on bulk RNA from unsorted whole blood, the alpha and beta chains could not be paired. What the work shows at the level of the full study, not this receptor alone: Matching against VDJdb was skewed toward anti-spike CD8 responses, likely underestimated virus-specific expansions, and missed private and CD4 specificities.

A case-control design nested within a healthcare worker cohort in London, UK, was used, with weekly nasopharyngeal swab PCR tests and blood sampling performed. Healthcare workers were recruited between 23 and 31 March 2020, during the week of the UK lockdown, and were followed weekly for up to about 15 weeks. Library preparation employed 5' RACE. Sequencer: NextSeq 500. The TCR library protocol attached unique molecular identifiers to individual cDNA molecules to correct for sequencing error and PCR bias. Both TCR alpha and beta chains were sequenced, and tight co-correlation was observed between alpha and beta sequence abundances in each sample. The source study handled its data this way. Decombinator V4 was used to annotate TCR sequences for V gene, J gene and CDR3. TCRs were defined as expanded if a significant change between any two time points was detected under a Poisson model with p below 0.0001. TCR abundances were normalised to the total number of TCRs sequenced in each sample and reported as counts per million. MAIT TCRs were defined by TRAV1-2 paired with TRAJ12, TRAJ20 or TRAJ33, and iNKT TCRs by TRAV10 paired with TRAJ18. VDJdb, accessed 1 November 2021, was searched for CMV, EBV and SARS-CoV-2 annotated TCRs, excluding TCRs annotated for multiple antigens. TCRdb reprocessing: public reads trimmed at Q25 with fastp, clones called with MiXCR, in-frame beta chains kept. Rows with a matching CDR3 protein are joined into one entry that keeps the most common DNA and genes. In this record, the V and J calls reflect TCRdb's handling and not the investigators' own analysis. Here the sample has 97,000 or so distinct CDR3 sequences; roughly 11% occur a single time. The top ten clones comprise 4.7% of the sample.

The rearranged segments are TRBV12-3 or TRBV12-4 and TRBJ2-3; the central 7 bases match TRBD2. The sequence derives from an adult who was a healthcare worker with PCR-confirmed SARS-CoV-2 infection or an uninfected control (not recorded which). Sequenced here: whole blood, sampled at baseline. The CDR3 in this case is CASSPLSGKASTDTQYF. The DNA sequence reads TGTGCCAGCAGCCCCTTGAGCGGGAAGGCTAGCACAGATACGCAGTATTTT.